The TCR beta chain described here comes from a study of blood T cell repertoires in COVID-19. Overall study context: Samples of COVID-19 (acute and convalescent) were obtained from the United States, Italy and Spain. PBMCs, B-cell-depleted T cells, or T cells provided the cDNA or gDNA that made up the material.

Clones were read by immunoSEQ multiplex PCR, and TCRdb kept only the in-frame ones, dropping some. The repertoire holds some 390,000 clones, with about 90% as singletons. Patients of the Seattle cohort, enrolled during active infection, were followed longitudinally. The germline CDR1 and CDR2 sequences are SGHAT and FQNNGV. The CDR3 covers 13 residues. Trimming removed 5 bases from V and 6 bases from J, with 11 bases in between. The sequencing input was peripheral blood. V and J are TRBV11-2 and TRBJ1-5; maybe TRBD1 (5 bases). This TCR came from an older woman with COVID-19, enrolled during active disease. CDR3 loop: CASSLDGGQPQHF. CDR3 bases: TGTGCCAGCAGCCTCGACGGGGGTCAGCCCCAGCATTTT.